Shown below are 22 T cell receptor beta chains from a single sample sequenced in a study of T cells in Graves' hyperthyroidism and ophthalmopathy. Amplification targeted TCR beta CDR3 regions from RNA transcripts. HTBI primers were used for first-round RT-PCR of the TCR CDR3. One entry per CDR3 protein, called by TCRdb with MiXCR from the multiplex PCR reads. Among a few hundred thousand distinct CDR3 sequences listed, roughly 19% were seen once. Source material: blood. The origin of the receptors is a man aged 50 to 60 with Graves' ophthalmopathy.

V gene TRBV4-1 combines with J gene TRBJ2-5; a possible D gene is TRBD2 (6 bases). Trimming removed 0 bases at V and 4 bases at J, with 12 bases between. CDR3 length equals 15 residues. The germline CDR1 and CDR2 sequences are MGHRA and YSYEKL. The CDR3 protein is CASSQEEGQGETQYF. CDR3 nucleotides: TGCGCCAGCAGCCAAGAGGAGGGGCAGGGAGAGACCCAGTACTTC.

This clonotype was observed a few times. The gene calls are TRBV13 and TRBJ2-6; 7 bases align to TRBD1. The CDR3 runs to 16 residues. Germline CDR1 reads PRHDT; CDR2 reads FYEKMQ (reference sequence). Unmatched junction bases numbered 3, after V lost 4 bases and J lost 0 bases. In DNA form, the CDR3 reads TGTGCCAGCAGCTCCAGGGGGAACTCTGGGGCCAACGTCCTGACTTTC. Its translation is CASSSRGNSGANVLTF.

At least ten counts were recorded for this clonotype. The chain is built from TRBV20-1 and TRBJ2-7; TRBD1 matches at 12 bases. CDR1 is DFQATT, CDR2 SNEGSKA, per germline (reference sequence). The CDR3 totals 15 residues. Trimming took 3 bases from V and 2 from J; bases not matched to a gene: 5. CDR3 sequence: CSARSGTGGPYEQYF. Written as DNA, the CDR3 is TGCAGTGCTAGGTCCGGGACAGGGGGCCCCTACGAGCAGTACTTC.

This clonotype was counted only a few times. This chain links TRBV29-1 with TRBJ2-7; 9 nucleotides match TRBD1. J was trimmed by 2 bases and V by 8 bases; bases with no gene match: 4. This CDR3 is built from 12 residues. Germline lookup yields CDR1 SQVTM and CDR2 ANQGSEA. The CDR3 loop is CSLRDRAYEQYF. CDR3 in DNA: TGCAGCCTCCGGGACAGGGCCTACGAGCAGTACTTC.

The rearrangement joins TRBV27 to TRBJ2-2, with D unclear. With 5 bases removed from V and 6 bases from J, the gap between germline ends came to 13 bases. Germline CDR1 reads MNHEY; CDR2 reads SMNVEV (reference sequence). The CDR3 length is 14 residues. The CDR3 DNA is TGTGCCAGCAGTGCTGTGACATTAGCCGGGGAGCTGTTTTTT. The encoded protein is CASSAVTLAGELFF.

The V and J genes are TRBV6-1 and TRBJ2-3; tentatively, D is TRBD2 (5 bases). The CDR3 sequence is 14 residues long. CDR1 is MNHNS and CDR2 is SASEGT in the germline V gene. Between the trimmed V and J ends, which lost 3 bases and 1 base, there was a span of 8 bases. The CDR3 region is CASSEPAGTDTQYF. The CDR3 DNA sequence: TGTGCCAGCAGTGAGCCAGCGGGCACAGATACGCAGTATTTT.

The CDR3 protein is CATSRGRREKLFF. The CDR3 DNA is TGTGCCACCAGCAGAGGAAGGCGAGAAAAACTGTTTTTT. The rearrangement uses TRBV15 and TRBJ1-4, with D hard to call. Looked up from germline, CDR1 is LNHNV and CDR2 is YYDKDF (reference sequence). There are 13 residues in the CDR3. V lost 1 base to trimming and J lost 8 bases, with 8 bases between them.

This clonotype was observed a few times. The chain carries TRBV27 and TRBJ1-4; TRBD1 matches 12 bases. After removal of 7 bases from V and 4 bases from J, the junction contained 28 bases not matched to a gene. Germline V CDR1 and CDR2: MNHEY, SMNVEV (reference sequence). The CDR3 has 23 amino acids. CDR3 protein: CASKVELFRDRGRMGSSNEKLFF. As DNA, the CDR3 is TGTGCCAGCAAGGTGGAACTATTCCGGGACAGGGGGCGAATGGGGTCAAGTAATGAAAAACTGTTTTTT.

This clonotype was seen repeatedly, ten times or more. This sequence joins TRBV13 and TRBJ2-5; 11 bases map to TRBD2. With V trimmed by 0 bases and J by 5 bases, 8 bases remained unmatched. Germline assignment: CDR1 PRHDT and CDR2 FYEKMQ (reference sequence). The CDR3 has 17 amino acids. For the CDR3, the DNA is TGTGCCAGCAGCTTAGGGCTAGCGGGAGGAGCAGGGGAGACCCAGTACTTC. Translated: CASSLGLAGGAGETQYF.

This clonotype was observed at least ten times. DNA of the CDR3: TGCAGTGCTAGCCCCAGGGTCATGAACACTGAAGCTTTCTTT. Translated, it gives CSASPRVMNTEAFF. This rearrangement joins TRBV20-1 to TRBJ1-1; a weak D match, TRBD1 (5 bases). Germline loops: CDR1 DFQATT, CDR2 SNEGSKA (reference sequence). This CDR3 is built from 14 residues. V shed 3 bases and J shed 0 bases, with 11 bases lying between them.

This clonotype was found many times. The chain combines TRBV7-8 with TRBJ2-7; D remains unclear. The CDR3 runs 14 residues. Germline V gene lookup returns CDR1 SGHVS and CDR2 FQNEAQ. The V end lost 1 base, the J end lost 7 bases, and 14 bases lay between the germline ends. CDR3 bases: TGTGCCAGCAGCTTAGAGTTGGGCCCCATAGAGCAGTACTTC. Protein product: CASSLELGPIEQYF.

The rearrangement uses TRBV5-1 and TRBJ2-1; D not certain. This CDR3 contains 11 residues. Trimming took off 1 base at V and 9 bases at J, with 5 bases between the two ends. The germline CDR1 and CDR2 sequences are SGHRS and YFSETQ. CDR3 sequence (DNA): TGCGCCAGCAGCTTGCAATTTGAGCAGTTCTTC. It is translated as CASSLQFEQFF.

In the case of this clonotype: A read error may produce the germline difference seen at one junction end. The V gene is TRBV18, the J gene TRBJ1-1; 10 bases match TRBD1. The CDR3 has 17 amino acids. CDR1 is KGHSH, CDR2 LQKENI, per germline. In DNA, the CDR3 is TGTGCCAGCTTACCACTAGTGATGGGGACAGGGGACACTGAAGCTTTCTTT. This encodes CASLPLVMGTGDTEAFF.

This rearrangement joins TRBV6-1 to TRBJ1-1; possibly TRBD1 for D (5 bases). This CDR3 region has 14 residues. V dropped 5 bases and J dropped 0 bases, with 10 bases sitting between them. Germline V CDR1 and CDR2: MNHNS, SASEGT. The CDR3 DNA follows: TGTGCCAGCAGTACCGGGACGGTGAACACTGAAGCTTTCTTT. Amino acid sequence: CASSTGTVNTEAFF.

This clonotype was detected a few times. The genes are TRBV6-5 and TRBJ2-7; D remains ambiguous. Per germline, CDR1 MNHEY and CDR2 SVGAGI. The CDR3 contains 15 residues. Between the trimmed V and J ends, which lost 0 bases and 3 bases, there was a span of 12 bases. CDR3 in amino acids: CASSYSGGRHYEQYF. CDR3 bases: TGTGCCAGCAGTTACTCAGGCGGCAGGCACTACGAGCAGTACTTC.

This clonotype turned up a few times. J is TRBJ2-5 and V is TRBV24-1; D remains unclear. V shed 4 bases and J shed 7 bases, with 15 bases lying between them. From germline, CDR1 is KGHDR and CDR2 SFDVKD. CDR3 length equals 14 residues. CDR3 sequence: CATSEGPRVGTQYF. CDR3 nucleotides: TGTGCCACCAGTGAGGGCCCACGCGTCGGGACCCAGTACTTC.

The table lists this clonotype with many counts. The chain links TRBV20-1 to TRBJ2-7; D could derive from TRBD1 or TRBD2 (5 bases each). V lost 6 bases, J lost 3 bases, and 24 bases lay in between. CDR3 length: 16 residues. Germline V lookup: CDR1 DFQATT, CDR2 SNEGSKA (reference sequence). In DNA, the CDR3 is TGCAGTGCCCGTCAGCTGCAGGGACCCGCTTACTACGAGCAGTACTTC. Protein sequence: CSARQLQGPAYYEQYF.

This clonotype was counted a few times. The gene calls are TRBV6-1 and TRBJ1-1; D not resolved. The CDR3 is 15 amino acids. Germline V CDR1 and CDR2: MNHNS, SASEGT. Trimming took off 3 bases at V and 2 bases at J, with 13 bases between the two ends. The CDR3 bases are TGTGCCAGCAGTGATAGGCCGGGGTTTAACACTGAAGCTTTCTTT. It encodes CASSDRPGFNTEAFF.

A note on this clonotype: Germline and junction disagree at one end, which may indicate a read error. CDR3 DNA: TGTGCCAGCAGCTTGGTGGGCGTGAACACTGTAGCTTTCTTT. Protein sequence: CASSLVGVNTVAFF. The chain joins TRBV5-4 to TRBJ1-1; D not certain. This CDR3 comprises 14 residues. Germline assignment: CDR1 SGHNT and CDR2 YYREEE (reference sequence).

This clonotype was found a few times. The genes are TRBV6-5 and TRBJ2-1; D possibly corresponds to TRBD1 (6 bases). This CDR3 has 14 residues. Germline V gene lookup returns CDR1 MNHEY and CDR2 SVGAGI. V gave up 0 bases and J gave up 6 bases, with 9 bases separating them. This CDR3 is CASSYSGRGNEQFF. CDR3 nucleotide sequence: TGTGCCAGCAGTTACTCTGGCAGGGGCAATGAGCAGTTCTTC.

This clonotype showed up just a few times. This could be a read error, since a much larger clone is one nucleotide away. The CDR3 ends on some other residue instead of the conserved phenylalanine or tryptophan, so this is likely a read error. J is TRBJ1-1 and V is TRBV5-1; D might be TRBD1 (6 bases). The germline gives CDR1 SGHRS, CDR2 YFSETQ. The CDR3 is 17 amino acids. Trimming left V 4 bases short and J 0 bases short, with 19 bases between. The CDR3 sequence is CASSGGAGASMNTEAFL. The CDR3 bases are TGCGCCAGCAGCGGGGGAGCGGGGGCGTCGATGAACACTGAAGCTTTCCTT.

Many counts were recorded for this clonotype. The chain is built from TRBV18 and TRBJ2-5; a possible D gene is TRBD2 (5 bases). There are 15 residues in the CDR3. The germline gives CDR1 KGHSH, CDR2 LQKENI. V gave up 6 bases and J gave up 1 base, with 15 bases separating them. CDR3 coding DNA: TGTGCCAGCTCTGGCAGCCGTCGGGGCCAAGAGACCCAGTACTTC. Protein sequence: CASSGSRRGQETQYF.